This TCR beta chain was identified during a study of cytomegalovirus exposure and HLA in healthy donors. The primer mix had 60 Vbeta and 13 Jbeta primers. TCRdb keeps only in-frame clones here, not all; method: immunoSEQ multiplex PCR. The sample has approximately 130,000 clones, approximately 77% seen once. The CDR3 has 13 residues. V was clipped by 4 bases and J by 2 bases, with 8 bases between them. In germline, CDR1 is SGHNT, CDR2 YENEEA. The TCR sequence derives from a woman between 35 and 50 years old in good health and CMV-seronegative. Source material: PBMCs. The chain joins TRBV11-3 to TRBJ1-1; D is ambiguous. CDR3 sequence reads: CASSYDSNTEAFF. The CDR3 DNA is TGTGCCAGCAGCTACGACTCCAACACTGAAGCTTTCTTT.